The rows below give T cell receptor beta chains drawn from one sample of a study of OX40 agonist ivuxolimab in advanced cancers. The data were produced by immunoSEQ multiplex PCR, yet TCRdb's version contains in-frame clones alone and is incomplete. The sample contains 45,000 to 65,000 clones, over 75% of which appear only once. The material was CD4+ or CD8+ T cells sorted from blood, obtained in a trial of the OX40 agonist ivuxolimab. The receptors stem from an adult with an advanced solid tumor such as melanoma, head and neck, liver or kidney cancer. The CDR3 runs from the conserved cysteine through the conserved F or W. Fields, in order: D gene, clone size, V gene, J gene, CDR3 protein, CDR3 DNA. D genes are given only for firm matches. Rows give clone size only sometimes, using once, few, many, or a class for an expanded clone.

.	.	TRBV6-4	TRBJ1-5	CASSRGQRNQPQHF	TGTGCCAGCAGTCGAGGACAGAGGAATCAGCCCCAGCATTTT
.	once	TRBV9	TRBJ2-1	CASSPTRNEQFF	TGTGCCAGCAGCCCTACCCGGAATGAGCAGTTCTTC
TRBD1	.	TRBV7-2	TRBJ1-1	CASSPQGAEAFF	TGTGCCAGCAGCCCCCAGGGGGCTGAAGCTTTCTTT
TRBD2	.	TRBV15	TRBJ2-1	CATSSPSAGGSNNEQFF	TGTGCCACCAGCAGCCCCTCAGCGGGGGGCTCCAACAATGAGCAGTTCTTC
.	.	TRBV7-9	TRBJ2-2	CARTATGELFF	TGTGCCAGGACAGCCACCGGGGAGCTGTTTTTT
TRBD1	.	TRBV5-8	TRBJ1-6	CASSSTGVNSPLHF	TGTGCCAGCAGCTCCACAGGGGTTAATTCACCCCTCCACTTT
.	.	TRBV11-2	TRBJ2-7	CASSWGVASSYEQYF	TGTGCCAGCAGCTGGGGGGTGGCGAGCTCCTACGAGCAGTACTTC
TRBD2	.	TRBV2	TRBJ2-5	CASRGTSGKETQYF	TGTGCCAGCAGAGGGACTAGCGGGAAAGAGACCCAGTACTTC
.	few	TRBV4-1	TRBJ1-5	CASSQATLGILQPQHF	TGCGCCAGCAGCCAAGCCACCTTAGGGATTCTGCAGCCCCAGCATTTT
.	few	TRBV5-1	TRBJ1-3	CASSLNRRNSGNTIYF	TGCGCCAGCAGCTTGAACAGGAGAAACTCTGGAAACACCATATATTTT
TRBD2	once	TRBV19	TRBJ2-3	CASSSTAGGLTDTQYF	TGTGCCAGTAGTTCAACAGCGGGGGGTCTCACAGATACGCAGTATTTT
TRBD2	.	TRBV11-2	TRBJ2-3	CASSAGRGGGYTDTQYF	TGTGCCAGCAGCGCCGGGCGGGGCGGGGGGTACACAGATACGCAGTATTTT
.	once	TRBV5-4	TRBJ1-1	CASSLAVSTNTEAFF	TGTGCCAGCAGCTTGGCCGTATCGACGAACACTGAAGCTTTCTTT
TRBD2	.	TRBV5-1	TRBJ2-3	CASSFSGEPRTDTQYF	TGCGCCAGCAGCTTTAGCGGGGAACCTCGAACAGATACGCAGTATTTT
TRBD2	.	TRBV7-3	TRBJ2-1	CASSLWLAGTVEQFF	TGTGCCAGCAGCTTATGGCTAGCGGGGACCGTTGAGCAGTTCTTC
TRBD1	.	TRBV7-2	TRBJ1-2	CASSPRTGGMDGYTF	TGTGCCAGCAGCCCCCGGACAGGGGGTATGGATGGCTACACCTTC
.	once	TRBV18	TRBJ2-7	CASSPPVTPSYEQYF	TGTGCCAGCTCACCACCGGTAACGCCATCTTACGAGCAGTACTTC
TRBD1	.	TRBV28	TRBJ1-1	CASSGTGVNTEAFF	TGTGCCAGCAGTGGGACAGGGGTCAACACTGAAGCTTTCTTT
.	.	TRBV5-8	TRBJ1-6	CASSGSGGPNSPLHF	TGTGCCAGCAGCGGCTCCGGAGGGCCGAATTCACCCCTCCACTTT
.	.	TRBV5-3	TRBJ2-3	CARSLGPFDRGPPGDTQYF	TGTGCCAGAAGCTTGGGCCCGTTTGACCGAGGGCCCCCGGGAGATACGCAGTATTTT
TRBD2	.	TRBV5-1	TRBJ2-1	CASSEYPLLAGAYNEQFF	TGCGCCAGCAGCGAATACCCCCTCCTAGCGGGGGCTTACAATGAGCAGTTCTTC
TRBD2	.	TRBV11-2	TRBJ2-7	CASLEGGEEQYF	TGTGCCTCCCTAGAGGGAGGGGAAGAGCAGTACTTC
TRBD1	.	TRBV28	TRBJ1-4	CASRTTGEASKLFF	TGTGCCAGCAGAACTACAGGGGAGGCCTCAAAACTGTTTTTT
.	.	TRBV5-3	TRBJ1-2	CARSSSGTDLFYGYTF	TGTGCCAGAAGCAGCTCCGGGACGGACCTTTTCTATGGCTACACCTTC
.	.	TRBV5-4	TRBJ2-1	CASSFRRNEQFF	TGTGCCAGCAGCTTTCGCCGGAATGAGCAGTTCTTC
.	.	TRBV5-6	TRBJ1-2	CASSLVQVVLGYTF	TGTGCCAGCAGCTTGGTTCAGGTCGTCTTGGGCTACACCTTC
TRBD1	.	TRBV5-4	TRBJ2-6	CASSPGQGTFGANVLTF	TGTGCCAGCAGCCCGGGACAGGGAACTTTTGGGGCCAACGTCCTGACTTTC
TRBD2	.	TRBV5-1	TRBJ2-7	CASSLAPSRGGTYYEQYF	TGCGCCAGCAGCTTGGCCCCCTCGCGGGGGGGGACCTACTACGAGCAGTACTTC
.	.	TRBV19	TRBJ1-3	CASSTEGIGNTIYF	TGTGCCAGTAGTACTGAGGGAATCGGAAACACCATATATTTT
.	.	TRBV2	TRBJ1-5	CASSETQGKSQPQHF	TGTGCCAGCAGTGAAACCCAGGGTAAGAGTCAGCCCCAGCATTTT
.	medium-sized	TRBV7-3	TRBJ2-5	CASSSSPTETQYF	TGTGCCAGCAGCTCTTCGCCAACGGAGACCCAGTACTTC
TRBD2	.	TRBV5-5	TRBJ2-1	CASSSRASGGTNEQFF	TGTGCCAGCAGCTCCCGAGCTAGCGGGGGGACTAATGAGCAGTTCTTC
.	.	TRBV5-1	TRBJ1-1	CASSLSTLNTEAFF	TGCGCCAGCAGCTTGTCTACCTTGAACACTGAAGCTTTCTTT
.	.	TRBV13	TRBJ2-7	CASISRTRPYEQYF	TGTGCCAGCATTAGTAGGACACGACCCTACGAGCAGTACTTC
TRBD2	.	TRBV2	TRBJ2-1	CASSLEAGTRAHNEQFF	TGTGCCAGCAGTTTGGAAGCGGGGACTAGGGCCCACAATGAGCAGTTCTTC
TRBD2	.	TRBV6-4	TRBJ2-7	CASSALAYGLAGGYTYEQYF	TGTGCCAGCAGCGCCCTTGCCTATGGACTAGCGGGGGGCTATACCTACGAGCAGTACTTC
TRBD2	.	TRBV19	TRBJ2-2	CASSIVRAGGAGELFF	TGTGCCAGTAGTATAGTTCGAGCGGGAGGGGCCGGGGAGCTGTTTTTT
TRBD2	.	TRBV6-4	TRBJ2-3	CASSTTSGGTDTQYF	TGTGCCAGCAGTACGACTAGCGGGGGCACAGATACGCAGTATTTT
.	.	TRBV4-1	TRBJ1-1	CASSQLTKNTEAFF	TGCGCCAGCAGCCAGCTGACTAAGAACACTGAAGCTTTCTTT
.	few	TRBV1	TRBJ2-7	CTSRTGFNEQYF	TGCACCAGCAGAACAGGGTTCAACGAGCAGTACTTC
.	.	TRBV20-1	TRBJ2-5	CSATYGETQYF	TGCAGTGCGACGTATGGAGAGACCCAGTACTTC
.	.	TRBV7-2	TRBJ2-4	CASSLGGTRRADIQYF	TGTGCCAGCAGCTTAGGAGGGACCCGTCGGGCGGACATTCAGTACTTC
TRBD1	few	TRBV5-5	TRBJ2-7	CASSVRDRGGEQYF	TGTGCCAGCAGCGTCCGGGACAGGGGAGGCGAGCAGTACTTC
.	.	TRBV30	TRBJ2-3	CAPPRRGGVTDTQYF	TGTGCCCCCCCCCGCAGGGGGGGTGTTACAGATACGCAGTATTTT
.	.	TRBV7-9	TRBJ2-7	CASSGPYEQYF	TGTGCCAGCAGCGGACCCTACGAGCAGTACTTC
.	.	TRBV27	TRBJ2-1	CASRGVYNEQFF	TGTGCCAGCCGAGGAGTTTACAATGAGCAGTTCTTC
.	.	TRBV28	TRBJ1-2	CASRGTGRHYGYTF	TGTGCCAGCAGGGGAACGGGACGGCACTATGGCTACACCTTC
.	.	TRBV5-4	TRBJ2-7	CASSLGWRTSSYEQYF	TGTGCCAGCAGCTTGGGGTGGAGGACGAGCTCCTACGAGCAGTACTTC